This passage covers 30 T cell receptor beta chains from one sample sequenced in a study of technical replicates of blood from several donors listed by TCRdb under 2017. Library preparation was by the immunoSEQ multiplex PCR assay. In TCRdb, the immuneACCESS table is reduced to in-frame sequences with V and J assigned. These tables do not hold every clone; where another copy was compared, an unresolved V gene accounts for under half, and the others remain unexplained. Here the sample has about 60,000 clones; approximately 89% occur a single time. Clones ranked in the top ten supply around 5.2% of the sample. The sequenced sample was PBMCs. These receptor sequences come from a human donor in good health. Some clones in this sample may be carry-over from other donors' samples.

The V and J genes are TRBV7-9 and TRBJ2-7; no reliable D call. Germline V gene sequence: CDR1 SEHNR, CDR2 FQNEAQ (reference sequence). This CDR3 has 14 amino acids. Trimming cost V 1 base and J 3 bases, with 10 bases left between them. The CDR3 coding sequence is TGTGCCAGCAGCTTAGTGTCTGGAGACTACGAGCAGTACTTC. It codes for CASSLVSGDYEQYF.

The chain combines TRBV2 with TRBJ2-7; TRBD1 aligns across 9 bases. The J segment lost 2 bases and the V segment lost 6 bases, leaving 8 bases of the junction unmatched. Germline CDR1 reads SNHLY; CDR2 reads FYNNEI. The CDR3 runs to 15 residues. The chain's CDR3 is CASRPLGTGTYEQYF. The CDR3 bases are TGTGCCAGCAGACCCTTAGGGACAGGGACCTACGAGCAGTACTTC.

The J gene is TRBJ2-7, the V gene TRBV7-2, with D possibly TRBD1 on 5 matching bases. Trimming removed 3 bases from V and 5 bases from J, with 14 bases in between. Germline V lookup: CDR1 SGHTA, CDR2 FQGNSA. The CDR3 covers 14 residues. CDR3 in amino acids: CASSLRQGRNEQYF. In DNA, the CDR3 is TGTGCCAGCAGCTTGCGGCAGGGCAGGAACGAGCAGTACTTC.

The chain joins TRBV11-3 to TRBJ2-1; 9 nucleotides match TRBD1. Per the germline V gene, CDR1 is SGHNT and CDR2 is YENEEA. V was clipped by 5 bases and J by 4 bases; unmatched bases: 6. The CDR3 is 15 residues long. CDR3 bases: TGTGCCAGCAGCGAAGCCGGGACAGGGTACAATGAGCAGTTCTTC. Translation gives CASSEAGTGYNEQFF.

The chain employs TRBV7-2 and TRBJ1-6; D possibly corresponds to TRBD1 (5 bases). The CDR3 consists of 14 residues. The germline V and J ends were trimmed by 1 base and 12 bases, with 13 bases remaining between them. CDR1 and CDR2 (germline): SGHTA, FQGNSA. Here the CDR3 reads CASSLGGGGGPLHF. The CDR3 region has the DNA TGTGCCAGCAGCTTAGGAGGCGGGGGTGGACCCCTCCACTTT.

This chain connects TRBV7-6 to TRBJ2-2; 9 bases are shared with TRBD1. The CDR3 length is 14 residues. Germline CDR1 is SGHVS and CDR2 is FNYEAQ. J lost 6 bases, V lost 5 bases, and 4 bases had no gene match. CDR3 sequence reads: CASSTGTGPGELFF. CDR3 DNA: TGTGCCAGCAGCACAGGGACAGGGCCCGGGGAGCTGTTTTTT.

The chain couples TRBV6-4 to TRBJ2-7; 8 bases fit TRBD1. Germline CDR1 and CDR2: MRHNA and SNTAGT. The J segment lost 6 bases and the V segment lost 7 bases, leaving 17 bases of the junction unmatched. CDR3 length: 16 amino acids. CDR3 amino acids: CASMFCIRRQGPEQYF. The CDR3 coding sequence is TGTGCCAGCATGTTTTGTATTCGGAGACAGGGGCCCGAGCAGTACTTC.

CDR3 in amino acids: CASSRSGGANTEAFF. The CDR3 DNA reads TGCGCCAGCAGCAGATCTGGAGGGGCGAACACTGAAGCTTTCTTT. The V call is TRBV4-1, the J call TRBJ1-1, with D possibly TRBD1 on 5 matching bases. The CDR3 extends over 15 amino acids. V lost 5 bases to trimming and J lost 1 base, with 14 bases between them. In germline, CDR1 is MGHRA, CDR2 YSYEKL.

The chain links TRBV7-9 to TRBJ2-1; 7 nucleotides line up with TRBD2. The germline V gene has CDR1 SEHNR and CDR2 FQNEAQ (reference sequence). With V trimmed by 0 bases and J by 8 bases, 19 bases remained unmatched. CDR3 length equals 19 residues. The CDR3 sequence: CASSLALGGVSASIYEQFF. The CDR3 nucleotides are TGTGCCAGCAGCTTAGCGCTTGGGGGGGTTAGCGCTTCAATCTATGAGCAGTTCTTC.

This chain joins TRBV25-1 and TRBJ1-1; D may be TRBD1 (5 bases). This CDR3 spans 14 amino acids. Germline-derived CDR1 and CDR2 are MGHDK and SYGVNS. The V gene lost 4 bases and the J gene lost 10 bases, with 19 bases spanning the gap. CDR3 sequence reads: CASSGDTGPAVAFF. DNA for the CDR3: TGTGCCAGCAGTGGGGATACAGGTCCCGCTGTAGCTTTCTTT.

This rearrangement joins TRBV6-5 to TRBJ2-3; D is possibly TRBD2 (7 bases). Trimming shortened V by 8 bases and J by 4 bases, and 19 bases separated the two germline ends. This CDR3 is built from 15 residues. In germline, CDR1 is MNHEY, CDR2 SVGAGI. The DNA of the CDR3 is TGTGCCAGCGGCAAGGGGGGGGCGAGTGCAGATACGCAGTATTTT. This codes for CASGKGGASADTQYF.

This clone was seen only once. The CDR3 loop is CATRDREETQYF. The CDR3 DNA reads as TGCGCCACCCGGGACAGAGAAGAGACCCAGTACTTC. The rearrangement uses TRBV4-3 and TRBJ2-5; 7 positions match TRBD1. The germline V gene encodes CDR1 LGHNA and CDR2 YSLEER. This CDR3 has 12 residues. The junction had 5 bases not matched to a gene; V was cut back by 10 bases and J by 3 bases.

The rearrangement uses TRBV6-5 and TRBJ1-5; D gene unclear. This CDR3 contains 14 residues. The germline gives CDR1 MNHEY, CDR2 SVGAGI. Trimming shortened V by 2 bases and J by 6 bases, and 11 bases separated the two germline ends. CDR3 sequence: CASSYTGMGQPQHF. The CDR3 coding sequence is TGTGCCAGCAGTTACACGGGTATGGGTCAGCCCCAGCATTTT.

The V and J genes are TRBV18 and TRBJ2-5; D is unclear. The CDR3 length is 13 residues. Germline V gene sequence: CDR1 KGHSH, CDR2 LQKENI. The V gene lost 1 base and the J gene lost 1 base, with 4 bases spanning the gap. CDR3 DNA: TGTGCCAGCTCACCACAAGCCCAAGAGACCCAGTACTTC. As protein: CASSPQAQETQYF.

V usage is TRBV4-3 and J usage is TRBJ1-2; 8 bases fit TRBD1. The V segment lost 0 bases and the J segment 4 bases; nucleotides outside the gene matches: 4. CDR1 is LGHNA and CDR2 is YSLEER in the germline V gene. There are 15 residues in the CDR3. This CDR3 is CASSQDTGGSYGYTF. The CDR3, as DNA: TGCGCCAGCAGCCAAGATACAGGGGGAAGCTATGGCTACACCTTC.

The gene calls are TRBV5-1 and TRBJ1-5; tentatively, D is TRBD1 (6 bases). The germline V and J ends were trimmed by 4 bases and 0 bases, with 17 bases remaining between them. Germline V gene lookup returns CDR1 SGHRS and CDR2 YFSETQ. This CDR3 comprises 17 residues. CDR3 protein: CASSENPRGYSNQPQHF. The DNA for the CDR3 is TGCGCCAGCAGCGAAAACCCCAGGGGTTATAGCAATCAGCCCCAGCATTTT. The full variable domain, completed using reference TRBV5-1 and TRBJ1-5, is KAGVTQTPRYLIKTRGQQVTLSCSPISGHRSVSWYQQTPGQGLQFLFEYFSETQRNKGNFPGRFSGRQFSNSRSEMNVSTLELGDSALYLCASSENPRGYSNQPQHFGDGTRLSIL.

This clone was seen repeatedly, ten times or more. This sequence joins TRBV5-4 and TRBJ2-3; D unresolved. CDR1 is SGHNT and CDR2 is YYREEE in the germline V gene (reference sequence). V lost 4 bases and J 4 bases, leaving 10 bases between the germline ends. The CDR3 is 13 amino acids. The CDR3 sequence: CASSPLGADTQYF. Written as DNA, the CDR3 is TGTGCCAGCAGCCCGCTAGGCGCAGATACGCAGTATTTT.

This clone is classed as medium-sized. The chain links TRBV7-2 to TRBJ1-1, with TRBD1 identical over 12 bases. V was pared by 6 bases and J by 5 bases, with 16 bases of the junction left unmatched. The CDR3 has 18 residues. Per the germline V gene, CDR1 is SGHTA and CDR2 is FQGNSA. CDR3 sequence (DNA): TGTGCCAGCAGTCCCTATTCACGGGACAGGGGGCTTTATACTGAAGCTTTCTTT. Translated, it gives CASSPYSRDRGLYTEAFF.

The chain couples TRBV11-1 to TRBJ2-7; TRBD2 is a possible D gene (5 bases). V dropped 5 bases and J dropped 7 bases, with 15 bases sitting between them. The CDR3 is 13 amino acids. Looked up from germline, CDR1 is SGHAT and CDR2 is FQDESV (reference sequence). Here the CDR3 DNA reads TGTGCCAGCAGCCGTGGGGAGCGGTTAGAGCAGTACTTC. Its protein is CASSRGERLEQYF.

The V and J genes are TRBV6-5 and TRBJ1-4; no firm D call. In germline, CDR1 is MNHEY, CDR2 SVGAGI. This CDR3 contains 14 residues. With 6 bases removed from V and 0 bases from J, the gap between germline ends came to 8 bases. The CDR3 region is CASSYRATNEKLFF. CDR3 DNA: TGTGCCAGCAGCTACCGGGCAACTAATGAAAAACTGTTTTTT.

J is TRBJ2-7 and V is TRBV7-6; perhaps TRBD2 as D (6 bases). The CDR3 has 13 amino acids. Per germline, CDR1 SGHVS and CDR2 FNYEAQ. Trimming cost V 6 bases and J 2 bases, with 11 bases left between them. CDR3 protein: CASRPRGTYEQYF. The DNA of the CDR3 is TGTGCCAGCAGGCCACGCGGGACCTACGAGCAGTACTTC.

The chain uses TRBV30 and TRBJ1-2; 10 bases map to TRBD1. Germline V gene sequence: CDR1 GTSNPN, CDR2 SVGIG (reference sequence). V lost 8 bases to trimming and J lost 6 bases; unmatched junction nucleotides: 3. The CDR3 consists of 11 residues. CDR3 sequence reads: CAVGQGDGYTF. CDR3 nucleotide sequence: TGTGCCGTAGGACAGGGGGATGGCTACACCTTC.

This clone was recorded once. The chain carries TRBV5-6 and TRBJ2-7; maybe TRBD1 (5 bases). This CDR3 region has 14 residues. Germline lookup yields CDR1 SGHDT and CDR2 YYEEEE. The V end was cut by 3 bases, the J end by 0 bases, with 10 bases between. The CDR3, as DNA: TGTGCCAGCAGCTACCAGGGAAGCTCCTACGAGCAGTACTTC. It specifies CASSYQGSSYEQYF. The full variable domain, with the rest looked up from reference TRBV5-6 and TRBJ2-7, is DAGVTQSPTHLIKTRGQQVTLRCSPKSGHDTVSWYQQALGQGPQFIFQYYEEEERQRGNFPDRFSGHQFPNYSSELNVNALLLGDSALYLCASSYQGSSYEQYFGPGTRLTVT.

This chain joins TRBV19 and TRBJ2-7, with a weak D call TRBD1 (6 bases). The V gene lost 9 bases and the J gene lost 2 bases, with 26 bases spanning the gap. Germline V CDR1 and CDR2: LNHDA, SQIVND (reference sequence). There are 17 residues in the CDR3. The CDR3 sequence: CASEVPVLGTKTYEQYF. The DNA of the CDR3 is TGTGCCAGCGAAGTCCCGGTCTTGGGGACAAAAACCTACGAGCAGTACTTC.

This chain links TRBV9 with TRBJ2-5, with 12 bases identical to TRBD2. The CDR3 is 16 amino acids. Germline lookup yields CDR1 SGDLS and CDR2 YYNGEE. V lost 4 bases and J lost 2; bases outside the gene matches: 6. DNA of the CDR3: TGTGCCAGCAGCAAGGGGACTAGCGGGTGGCAAGAGACCCAGTACTTC. The encoded protein is CASSKGTSGWQETQYF.

The V call is TRBV6-5, the J call TRBJ1-5; TRBD1 aligns across 7 bases. The CDR3 sequence is 14 residues long. V gave up 5 bases and J gave up 6 bases; unmatched junction bases: 7. Germline assignment: CDR1 MNHEY and CDR2 SVGAGI. The CDR3 nucleotides are TGTGCCAGCAGTCGACAGGGAGGAGGTCAGCCCCAGCATTTT. It is translated as CASSRQGGGQPQHF.

This CDR3 is CASSLAPPTSGITYEQYF. In DNA, the CDR3 is TGTGCCAGCAGCTTAGCCCCTCCGACTAGCGGGATAACCTACGAGCAGTACTTC. The chain has TRBV7-2 and TRBJ2-7, with 11 bases lining up with TRBD2. Trimming cost V 0 bases and J 2 bases; bases outside gene matches: 9. CDR1 and CDR2 (germline): SGHTA, FQGNSA. The CDR3 has 18 amino acids.

The chain combines TRBV7-9 with TRBJ2-5, with TRBD2 identical over 8 bases. The CDR3 length is 14 residues. V shed 5 bases, J shed 3 bases, and the junction held 5 bases outside the gene matches. Germline-derived CDR1 and CDR2 are SEHNR and FQNEAQ (reference sequence). Here the CDR3 reads CASSPISGEETQYF. The CDR3 nucleotides are TGTGCCAGCAGCCCTATTAGCGGGGAAGAGACCCAGTACTTC.

This clone was observed a few times. V gene TRBV4-2 combines with J gene TRBJ1-6; 9 bases are shared with TRBD1. The CDR3 runs to 15 residues. Trimming removed 0 bases from V and 8 bases from J; junction bases left unmatched: 2. Per germline, CDR1 LGHNA and CDR2 YNFKEQ. This chain's CDR3 is CASSQETGGDSPLHF. CDR3 DNA sequence: TGTGCCAGCAGCCAAGAGACAGGGGGGGATTCACCCCTCCACTTT.

This clone was seen a handful of times. The V and J genes are TRBV30 and TRBJ1-5; 8 bases map to TRBD1. Germline CDR1 is GTSNPN and CDR2 is SVGIG (reference sequence). The CDR3 runs 14 residues. The trim removed 3 bases at V and 7 bases at J, leaving 8 bases unmatched. CDR3 in amino acids: CAWSPLRQGQPQHF. For the CDR3, the DNA is TGTGCCTGGAGCCCGCTCCGACAGGGGCAGCCCCAGCATTTT.